Shown below are 18 T cell receptor beta chains from a single sample sequenced in a study of blood T cell repertoires in COVID-19. TCRdb keeps only in-frame clones here, not all; method: immunoSEQ multiplex PCR. The sample carries about 210,000 clones, around 82% recorded once. The sample comprised peripheral blood. These receptors were collected from a woman aged 70 to 79 with acute or convalescent COVID-19.

The V call is TRBV5-8, the J call TRBJ2-6; D is perhaps TRBD1 (6 bases). CDR1 SGHTS and CDR2 YDEGEE come from the germline V gene. The length of the CDR3 is 15 residues. The V end lost 4 bases, the J end lost 0 bases, and 8 bases lay between the germline ends. The CDR3 DNA sequence: TGTGCCAGCAGCCTAGGGGGCTCTGGGGCCAACGTCCTGACTTTC. It is translated as CASSLGGSGANVLTF.

The genes are TRBV3-1 (or the pseudogene TRBV3-2) and TRBJ2-5; TRBD2 is a possible D gene (6 bases). Germline values: CDR1 LGHDT, CDR2 YNNKEL (reference sequence). This CDR3 comprises 14 residues. V was pared by 4 bases and J by 1 base, with 10 bases between. CDR3 nucleotides: TGTGCCAGCAGCCGCGTGGGGGGCCAAGAGACCCAGTACTTC. As protein: CASSRVGGQETQYF.

The chain employs TRBV11-2 and TRBJ2-5, with 12 bases aligning to TRBD2. Germline values: CDR1 SGHAT, CDR2 FQNNGV. Unmatched junction bases numbered 6, after V lost 1 base and J lost 9 bases. This CDR3 spans 15 amino acids. Here the CDR3 reads CASSLGASGGAAQYF. DNA for the CDR3: TGTGCCAGCAGCTTAGGAGCTAGCGGGGGGGCGGCCCAGTACTTC.

Concerning this clone itself: In the same sample, other DNA sequences code for this CDR3. This chain joins TRBV18 and TRBJ2-7, with a tentative D call TRBD1 (6 bases). The germline V and J ends were trimmed by 2 bases and 2 bases, with 13 bases remaining between them. The CDR3 spans 15 residues. Germline V gene data show CDR1 as KGHSH and CDR2 as LQKENI. As DNA, the CDR3 is TGTGCCAGCTCACCAGAGTCGACAGGACCCTACGAGCAGTACGTC. As protein: CASSPESTGPYEQYV.

The gene calls are TRBV10-3 and TRBJ2-2; 10 bases are a match to TRBD1. The CDR3 totals 13 residues. The ends lost 8 bases at V and 6 bases at J; junction bases unmatched: 3. CDR1 is ENHRY, CDR2 SYGVKD, per germline. The CDR3 DNA sequence: TGTGCCATCGGGACAGGGGAAGCCGGGGAGCTGTTTTTT. Its translation: CAIGTGEAGELFF.

The V call is TRBV30, the J call TRBJ1-6; tentatively, D is TRBD1 (5 bases). The V gene lost 3 bases and the J gene lost 7 bases, with 13 bases spanning the gap. CDR1 is GTSNPN, CDR2 SVGIG, per germline (reference sequence). The CDR3 covers 14 residues. CDR3 sequence (DNA): TGTGCCTGGAGGGAAGGGGCTGGGAATTCACCCCTCCACTTT. This translates into CAWREGAGNSPLHF.

The chain uses TRBV25-1 and TRBJ1-1; 7 bases map to TRBD1. V dropped 8 bases and J dropped 0; count of bases not matched to a gene: 3. Germline V gene lookup returns CDR1 MGHDK and CDR2 SYGVNS. The CDR3 runs to 13 residues. The CDR3 loop reads CASGQEMNTEAFF. In nucleotides, the CDR3 is TGTGCCAGCGGACAGGAGATGAACACTGAAGCTTTCTTT.

The chain links TRBV4-3 to TRBJ1-2; D unclear. The CDR3 is 16 amino acids. Per the germline V gene, CDR1 is LGHNA and CDR2 is YSLEER. V lost 0 bases and J lost 2, with 13 bases in between. The CDR3: CASSQDLLPENYGYTF. The CDR3 coding sequence is TGCGCCAGCAGCCAAGATCTGTTGCCCGAGAACTATGGCTACACCTTC.

This clone is a singleton in its sample. The chain combines TRBV4-2 with TRBJ2-3; possibly TRBD1 for D (6 bases). Germline loops: CDR1 LGHNA, CDR2 YNFKEQ. V gave up 6 bases and J gave up 5 bases, with 18 bases separating them. There are 15 residues in the CDR3. CDR3 in DNA: TGTGCCAGCAGGCCTACAGGGTCCAAACGAGATACGCAGTATTTT. It encodes CASRPTGSKRDTQYF.

This chain joins TRBV6-1 and TRBJ2-3; TRBD2 aligns across 14 bases. CDR1 is MNHNS, CDR2 SASEGT, per germline. This CDR3 region has 16 residues. With V trimmed by 4 bases and J by 4 bases, 4 bases remained unmatched. The CDR3 sequence: CASSVGTSGGSDTQYF. CDR3 DNA: TGTGCCAGCAGTGTGGGGACTAGCGGGGGTTCAGATACGCAGTATTTT.

The chain carries TRBV3-1 (or the pseudogene TRBV3-2) and TRBJ1-2; 8 bases match TRBD1. Germline lookup yields CDR1 LGHDT and CDR2 YNNKEL (reference sequence). The CDR3 runs to 13 residues. Trimming cost V 1 base and J 9 bases; bases outside gene matches: 4. The CDR3: CASSQATGGSYTF. In DNA form, the CDR3 reads TGTGCCAGCAGCCAAGCCACAGGGGGGAGCTACACCTTC.

This clone has a single count. This rearrangement joins TRBV7-2 to TRBJ2-5; D remains unclear. V lost 1 base to trimming and J lost 5 bases, with 8 bases between them. This CDR3 has 13 residues. Germline CDR1 reads SGHTA; CDR2 reads FQGNSA. Here the CDR3 DNA reads TGTGCCAGCAGCTTAGGGCACGGGGAGACCCAGTACTTC. Protein sequence: CASSLGHGETQYF.

The rearrangement joins TRBV5-4 to TRBJ2-2; TRBD2 agrees at 9 bases. CDR1 and CDR2 (germline): SGHNT, YYREEE (reference sequence). The junction had 10 bases not matched to a gene; V was cut back by 4 bases and J by 3 bases. This CDR3 has 17 residues. CDR3 protein: CASSRGGAGGDTGELFF. DNA of the CDR3: TGTGCCAGCAGCCGCGGAGGCGCGGGGGGGGACACCGGGGAGCTGTTTTTT. The variable domain in full, completed from reference TRBV5-4 and TRBJ2-2, reads ETGVTQSPTHLIKTRGQQVTLRCSSQSGHNTVSWYQQALGQGPQFIFQYYREEENGRGNFPPRFSGLQFPNYSSELNVNALELDDSALYLCASSRGGAGGDTGELFFGEGSRLTVL.

The chain recombines TRBV29-1 with TRBJ2-6; unclear D gene. The CDR3 length is 14 residues. Per the germline V gene, CDR1 is SQVTM and CDR2 is ANQGSEA. Trimming shortened V by 5 bases and J by 0 bases, and 8 bases separated the two germline ends. This CDR3 reads CSVRGLSGANVLTF. The CDR3 DNA reads TGCAGCGTTCGTGGGCTCTCTGGGGCCAACGTCCTGACTTTC.

The rearrangement uses TRBV11-2 and TRBJ2-7, with D maybe TRBD2 (5 bases). V was clipped by 2 bases and J by 7 bases, with 21 bases between them. The germline V gene has CDR1 SGHAT and CDR2 FQNNGV. The CDR3 is 16 amino acids. CDR3 loop: CASSLLNVFPRDEQYF. The CDR3 coding sequence is TGTGCCAGCAGCTTATTGAACGTATTTCCTCGGGATGAGCAGTACTTC.

This clone was recorded a few times. V and J are TRBV2 and TRBJ2-5; 8 bases line up with TRBD1. This CDR3 has 14 residues. Germline V gene sequence: CDR1 SNHLY, CDR2 FYNNEI. Unmatched junction bases numbered 7, after V lost 6 bases and J lost 4 bases. In nucleotides, the CDR3 is TGTGCCAGCAGGACAGGGGTCGGGGCAGAGACCCAGTACTTC. Translation gives CASRTGVGAETQYF.

This rearrangement joins TRBV6-4 to TRBJ2-1; 13 bases are shared with TRBD2. V trimming: 0 bases; J trimming: 8 bases; junction bases outside the gene matches: 4. This CDR3 comprises 16 residues. Germline assignment: CDR1 MRHNA and CDR2 SNTAGT. CDR3 in amino acids: CASSDSGTSGVYEQFF. CDR3 nucleotide sequence: TGTGCCAGCAGTGACTCCGGGACTAGCGGGGTCTATGAGCAGTTCTTC.

The V and J genes are TRBV6-5 and TRBJ2-1; tentative D call: TRBD2 (6 bases). V was clipped by 5 bases and J by 6 bases, with 8 bases between them. CDR1 MNHEY and CDR2 SVGAGI come from the germline V gene. The length of the CDR3 is 12 residues. DNA of the CDR3: TGTGCCAGCAGTAGGGACTCCAATGAGCAGTTCTTC. Its protein product is CASSRDSNEQFF.